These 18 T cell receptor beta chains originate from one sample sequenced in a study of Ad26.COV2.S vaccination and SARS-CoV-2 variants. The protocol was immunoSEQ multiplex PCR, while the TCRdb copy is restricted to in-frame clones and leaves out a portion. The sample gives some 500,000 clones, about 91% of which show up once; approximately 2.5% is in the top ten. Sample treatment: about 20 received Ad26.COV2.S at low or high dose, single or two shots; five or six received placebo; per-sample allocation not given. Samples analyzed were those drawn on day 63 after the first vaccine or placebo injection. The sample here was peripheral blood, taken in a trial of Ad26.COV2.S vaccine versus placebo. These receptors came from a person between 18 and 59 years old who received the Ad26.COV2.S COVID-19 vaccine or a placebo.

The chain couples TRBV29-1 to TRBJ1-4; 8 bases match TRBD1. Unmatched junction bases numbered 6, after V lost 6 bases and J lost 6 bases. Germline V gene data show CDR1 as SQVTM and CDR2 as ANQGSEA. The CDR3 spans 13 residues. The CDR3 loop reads CSVLPGQDEKLFF. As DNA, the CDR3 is TGCAGCGTGTTACCGGGACAGGATGAAAAACTGTTTTTT.

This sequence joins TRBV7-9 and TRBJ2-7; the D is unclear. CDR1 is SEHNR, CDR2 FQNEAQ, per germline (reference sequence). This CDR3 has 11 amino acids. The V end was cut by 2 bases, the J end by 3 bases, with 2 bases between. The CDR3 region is CASSLLYEQYF. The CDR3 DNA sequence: TGTGCCAGCAGCTTACTCTACGAGCAGTACTTC.

The CDR3 is CASSSYSSGANVLTF. The CDR3 region has the DNA TGTGCCAGCAGTTCTTATAGTTCTGGGGCCAACGTCCTGACTTTC. J is TRBJ2-6 and V is TRBV27; D not resolved. The germline gives CDR1 MNHEY, CDR2 SMNVEV (reference sequence). CDR3 length: 15 residues. V was pared by 4 bases and J by 1 base, with 8 bases between.

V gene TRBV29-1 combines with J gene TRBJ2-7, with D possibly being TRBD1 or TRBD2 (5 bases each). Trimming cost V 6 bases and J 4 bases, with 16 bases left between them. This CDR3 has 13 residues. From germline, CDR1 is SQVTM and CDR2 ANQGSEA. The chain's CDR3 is CSVGVGSPYEQYF. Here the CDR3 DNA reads TGCAGCGTGGGGGTGGGCAGCCCTTACGAGCAGTACTTC.

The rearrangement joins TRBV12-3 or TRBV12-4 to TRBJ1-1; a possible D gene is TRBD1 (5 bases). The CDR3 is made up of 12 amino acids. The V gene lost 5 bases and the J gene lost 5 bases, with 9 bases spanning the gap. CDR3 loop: CASSPGWTEAFF. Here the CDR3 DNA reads TGTGCCAGCAGTCCAGGGTGGACTGAAGCTTTCTTT.

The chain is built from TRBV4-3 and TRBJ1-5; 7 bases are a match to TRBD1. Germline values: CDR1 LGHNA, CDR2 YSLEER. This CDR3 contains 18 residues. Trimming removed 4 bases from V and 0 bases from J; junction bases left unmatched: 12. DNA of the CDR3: TGCGCCAGCAGCCTCAGGACAGGTGCGGGATATAGCAATCAGCCCCAGCATTTT. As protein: CASSLRTGAGYSNQPQHF.

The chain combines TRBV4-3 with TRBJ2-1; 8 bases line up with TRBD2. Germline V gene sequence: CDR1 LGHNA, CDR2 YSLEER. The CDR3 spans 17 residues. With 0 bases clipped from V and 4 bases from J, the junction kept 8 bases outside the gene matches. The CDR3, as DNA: TGCGCCAGCAGCCAAGAAACTTTAGCGGGGCGGTACAATGAGCAGTTCTTC. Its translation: CASSQETLAGRYNEQFF.

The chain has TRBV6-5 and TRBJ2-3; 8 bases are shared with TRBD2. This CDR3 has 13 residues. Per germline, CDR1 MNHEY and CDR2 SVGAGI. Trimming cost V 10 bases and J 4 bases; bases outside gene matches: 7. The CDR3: CATNRGGADTQYF. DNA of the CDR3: TGTGCCACCAACCGGGGGGGTGCAGATACGCAGTATTTT.

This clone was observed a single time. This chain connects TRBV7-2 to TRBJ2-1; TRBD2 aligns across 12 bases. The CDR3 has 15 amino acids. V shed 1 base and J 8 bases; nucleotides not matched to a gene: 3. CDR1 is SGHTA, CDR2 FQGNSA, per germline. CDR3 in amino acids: CASSLGPSGGDEQFF. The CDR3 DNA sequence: TGTGCCAGCAGCTTAGGTCCTAGCGGGGGGGATGAGCAGTTCTTC.

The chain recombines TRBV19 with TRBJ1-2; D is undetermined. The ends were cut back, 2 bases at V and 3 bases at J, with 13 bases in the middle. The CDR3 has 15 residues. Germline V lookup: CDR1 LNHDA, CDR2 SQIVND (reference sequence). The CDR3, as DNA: TGTGCCAGTAGTATAAATGTGGATTGGCACTATGGCTACACCTTC. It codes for CASSINVDWHYGYTF.

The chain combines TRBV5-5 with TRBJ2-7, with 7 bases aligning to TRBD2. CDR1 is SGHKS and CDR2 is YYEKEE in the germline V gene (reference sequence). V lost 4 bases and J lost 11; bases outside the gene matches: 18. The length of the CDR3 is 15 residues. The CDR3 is CASSMGVGGRMAEYV. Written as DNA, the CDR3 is TGTGCCAGCAGCATGGGAGTGGGCGGGAGAATGGCAGAGTACGTC.

CDR3 DNA: TGTGCCAGCAGCTTAGGTGACGCAGGCCAAGAGACCCAGTACTTC. Its translation: CASSLGDAGQETQYF. The chain links TRBV11-3 to TRBJ2-5; no reliable D call. V lost 1 base to trimming and J lost 1 base, with 10 bases between them. Germline V lookup: CDR1 SGHNT, CDR2 YENEEA. The CDR3 totals 15 residues.

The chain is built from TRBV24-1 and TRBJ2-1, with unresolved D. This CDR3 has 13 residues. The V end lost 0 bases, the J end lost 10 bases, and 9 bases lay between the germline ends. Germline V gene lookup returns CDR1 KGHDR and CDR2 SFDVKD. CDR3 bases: TGTGCCACCAGTGATTTGCCACGATCCGAGCAGTTCTTC. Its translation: CATSDLPRSEQFF.

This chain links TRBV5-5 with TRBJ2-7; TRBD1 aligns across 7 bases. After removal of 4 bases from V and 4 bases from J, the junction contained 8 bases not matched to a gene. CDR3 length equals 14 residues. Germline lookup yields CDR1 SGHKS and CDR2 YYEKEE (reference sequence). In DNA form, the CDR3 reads TGTGCCAGCAGCCCCACTGGACAGGTTTACGAGCAGTACGTC. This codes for CASSPTGQVYEQYV.

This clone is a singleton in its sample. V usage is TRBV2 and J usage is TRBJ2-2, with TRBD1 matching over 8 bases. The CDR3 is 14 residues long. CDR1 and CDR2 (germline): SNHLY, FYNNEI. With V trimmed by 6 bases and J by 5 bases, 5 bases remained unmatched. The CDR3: CASSGQGVTGELFF. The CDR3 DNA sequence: TGTGCCAGCAGCGGACAGGGCGTTACCGGGGAGCTGTTTTTT.

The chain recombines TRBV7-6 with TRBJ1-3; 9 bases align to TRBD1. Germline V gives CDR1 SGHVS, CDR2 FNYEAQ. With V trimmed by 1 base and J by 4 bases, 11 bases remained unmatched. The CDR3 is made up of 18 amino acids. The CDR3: CASSLDPGTGWKGNTIYF. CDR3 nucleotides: TGTGCCAGCAGCTTAGACCCTGGGACAGGGTGGAAAGGAAACACCATATATTTT.

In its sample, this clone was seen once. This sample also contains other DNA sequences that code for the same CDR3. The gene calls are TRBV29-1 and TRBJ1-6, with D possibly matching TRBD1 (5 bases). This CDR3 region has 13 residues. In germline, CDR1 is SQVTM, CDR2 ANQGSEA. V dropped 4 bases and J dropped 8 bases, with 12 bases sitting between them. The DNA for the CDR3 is TGCAGCGTTGGCTGGGGAGGGGATTCACCCCTCCACTTT. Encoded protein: CSVGWGGDSPLHF.

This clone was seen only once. The CDR3 bases are TGTGCCAGCAGTAGGTACCCGACTAATGAAAAACTGTTTTTT. It encodes CASSRYPTNEKLFF. The chain joins TRBV2 to TRBJ1-4; no reliable D call. V lost 5 bases and J lost 2, with 9 bases in between. The V gene's germline CDR1 is SNHLY and CDR2 FYNNEI. This CDR3 region has 14 residues. Based on the CDR3 plus reference TRBV2 and TRBJ1-4, the full variable domain is EPEVTQTPSHQVTQMGQEVILRCVPISNHLYFYWYRQILGQKVEFLVSFYNNEISEKSEIFDDQFSVERPDGSNFTLKIRSTKLEDSAMYFCASSRYPTNEKLFFGSGTQLSVL.